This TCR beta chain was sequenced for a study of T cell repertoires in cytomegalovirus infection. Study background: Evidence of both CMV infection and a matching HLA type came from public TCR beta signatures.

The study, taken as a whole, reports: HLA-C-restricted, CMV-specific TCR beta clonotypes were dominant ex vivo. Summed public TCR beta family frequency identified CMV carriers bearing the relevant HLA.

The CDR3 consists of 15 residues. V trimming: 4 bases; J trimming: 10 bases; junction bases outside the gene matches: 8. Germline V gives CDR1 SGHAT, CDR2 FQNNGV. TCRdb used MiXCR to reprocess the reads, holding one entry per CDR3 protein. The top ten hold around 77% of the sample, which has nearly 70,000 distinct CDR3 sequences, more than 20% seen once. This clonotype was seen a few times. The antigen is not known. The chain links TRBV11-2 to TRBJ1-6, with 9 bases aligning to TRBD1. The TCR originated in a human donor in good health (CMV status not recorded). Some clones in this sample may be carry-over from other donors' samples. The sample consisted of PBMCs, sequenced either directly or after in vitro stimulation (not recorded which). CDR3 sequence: CASSSGGQGQSPLHF. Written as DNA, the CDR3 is TGTGCCAGCAGCTCCGGAGGACAGGGGCAATCACCCCTCCACTTT.